This T cell receptor (beta chain) was sequenced in a study of T cell repertoires in cytomegalovirus infection. The wider study: HLA-B-restricted CMV epitopes that are well studied, plus recently identified HLA-C-restricted ones, were used by the study. Public TCR beta signatures marked donors with CMV infection and the matching HLA.

TCRdb itself ran the reads through MiXCR, one entry per CDR3 protein. The repertoire consists of under 300,000 distinct CDR3 sequences, with less than 25% occurring once and the leading ten covering roughly 19%. Concerning this clonotype: The antigen remains undetermined.

Trimming pared 5 bases from V and 2 bases from J, leaving 17 bases between. The CDR3 extends over 16 amino acids. Findings and limits, study-wide: CMV-specific TCR beta clonotypes restricted by HLA-C dominated the ex vivo response.

This clonotype was obtained from a human donor in good health (CMV status not recorded). Some clones in this sample may be carry-over from other donors' samples. This chain joins TRBV12-3 or TRBV12-4 and TRBJ2-3, with D hard to call. The sequenced sample was cultured PBMCs, obtained from culture after CMV antigen stimulation. The chain's CDR3 is CASSRSDTSDTDTQYF. CDR3 DNA: TGTGCCAGCAGTCGATCAGACACGTCCGACACAGATACGCAGTATTTT.